This T cell receptor beta chain was identified in a study of cytotoxic CD8 clonotypes in ibrutinib-treated CLL. The CDR3 is 15 amino acids. CDR1 is MNHNS, CDR2 SASEGT, per germline. V was pared by 5 bases and J by 0 bases, with 14 bases between. The protocol was immunoSEQ multiplex PCR, while the TCRdb copy is restricted to in-frame clones and leaves out a portion. In the table there are approximately 100,000 clones, 58% of which are singletons. The chain links TRBV6-1 to TRBJ2-7; D remains unclear. The input for sequencing was PBMCs, taken after 24 months of ibrutinib treatment. The TCR sequence derives from a human donor with chronic lymphocytic leukemia. The CDR3 is CASSRSFPISYEQYF. In nucleotides, the CDR3 is TGTGCCAGCAGTCGTTCATTTCCGATCTCCTACGAGCAGTACTTC.